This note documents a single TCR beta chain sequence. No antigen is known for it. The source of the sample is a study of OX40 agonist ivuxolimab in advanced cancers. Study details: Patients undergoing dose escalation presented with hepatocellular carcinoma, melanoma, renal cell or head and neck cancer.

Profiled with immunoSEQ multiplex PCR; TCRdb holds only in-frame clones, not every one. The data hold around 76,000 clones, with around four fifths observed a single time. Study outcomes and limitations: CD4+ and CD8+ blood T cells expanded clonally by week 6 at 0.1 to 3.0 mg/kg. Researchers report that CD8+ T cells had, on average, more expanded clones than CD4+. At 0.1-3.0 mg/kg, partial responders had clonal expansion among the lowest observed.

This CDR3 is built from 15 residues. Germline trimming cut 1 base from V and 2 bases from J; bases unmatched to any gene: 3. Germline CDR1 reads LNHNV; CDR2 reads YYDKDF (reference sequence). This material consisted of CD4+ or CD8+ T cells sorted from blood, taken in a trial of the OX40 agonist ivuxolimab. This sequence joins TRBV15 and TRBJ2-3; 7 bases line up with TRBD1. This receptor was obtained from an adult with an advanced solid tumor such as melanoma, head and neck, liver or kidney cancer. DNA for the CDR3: TGTGCCACCAGCAGAGGGGACAGAGACACAGATACGCAGTATTTT. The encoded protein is CATSRGDRDTDTQYF.